Sequencing of this T cell receptor beta chain was carried out in a study of blood T cell repertoires in COVID-19. The wider study: Sources were T cells, B-cell-depleted T cells, or PBMCs; the material itself was cDNA or gDNA.

Per the study methods: Amplification with reference gene primers provided the estimates of nucleated cell counts. Generated by immunoSEQ multiplex PCR, the TCRdb table keeps only in-frame clones and is missing some. The V and J calls and clone size come from that table; D and trimming were worked out from the DNA. Among over 150,000 clones, roughly 84% were seen once, and the ten largest hold 9.5% to 13%. This clone was recorded once. The clonotype was recovered from a man in his 70s with active or convalescent COVID-19. Sequenced sample: peripheral blood.

The CDR3 nucleotides read TGTGCCTGGAGTGTGGCAGGGGGTCGGACTGAAGCTTTCTTT. It translates to CAWSVAGGRTEAFF. The chain carries TRBV30 and TRBJ1-1, with 7 bases aligning to TRBD1. J was trimmed by 5 bases and V by 0 bases; bases with no gene match: 6. This CDR3 comprises 14 residues. Germline assignment: CDR1 GTSNPN and CDR2 SVGIG (reference sequence).